The clone carrying this TCR beta chain was recorded only once. The sample originates from a study of control samples from healthy donors and cancer patients. The assay was immunoSEQ multiplex PCR, and TCRdb's table has in-frame clones only and misses some. The top ten hold 4% to 4.5% of the sample, which has roughly 120,000 clones, approximately 90% seen once. There are 15 residues in the CDR3. The ends lost 2 bases at V and 9 bases at J; junction bases unmatched: 8. Germline CDR1 is MNHNS and CDR2 is SASEGT. The source is a human donor in good health. The donor label of this sample is uncertain. V usage is TRBV6-1 and J usage is TRBJ2-1; 9 nucleotides line up with TRBD2. Sequenced sample: blood. The CDR3 loop reads CASSELELAGAEQFF. As DNA, the CDR3 is TGTGCCAGCAGTGAATTGGAGTTAGCGGGGGCTGAGCAGTTCTTC.